A selection of T cell receptor beta chains follows, all from one sample in a study of response to subunit inactivated influenza vaccine. TCRdb reprocessed the RT-PCR reads via MiXCR and lists one record per CDR3 protein. The sample gives fewer than 250,000 distinct CDR3 sequences, 13% to 15% of which show up once; approximately 25% is in the top ten. The starting material was CD8+ T cells sorted from PBMCs, obtained 4 to 6 days after vaccination. These receptor sequences come from a man aged 45-65 years who received an inactivated influenza vaccine. CDR3s include the opening cysteine and the closing phenylalanine or tryptophan. Each record gives: D gene, V gene, J gene, clone size, CDR3 length, CDR3 DNA, CDR3 protein. D genes are given only for firm matches. Part of the rows lack a size; the others show once, few, many or a class for expanded clones.

d_call: NA
v_call: TRBV6-1
j_call: TRBJ2-6
clone_size: NA
cdr3_length: 14
cdr3_nt: TGTGCCAGCAGCCTCGCTCCTGGGGCCAACGTCCTGACTTTC
cdr3_aa: CASSLAPGANVLTF

d_call: TRBD1
v_call: TRBV6-2/TRBV6-3
j_call: TRBJ2-7
clone_size: NA
cdr3_length: 17
cdr3_nt: TGTGCCAGCAGTTACAGGAAGGGACAGGGGGACCTGTACGAGCAGTACTTC
cdr3_aa: CASSYRKGQGDLYEQYF

d_call: TRBD1
v_call: TRBV5-1
j_call: TRBJ1-2
clone_size: NA
cdr3_length: 15
cdr3_nt: TGCGCCAGCAGCAATCCCCCGGACAGGGAAGATGGCTACACCTTC
cdr3_aa: CASSNPPDREDGYTF

d_call: TRBD1
v_call: TRBV10-3
j_call: TRBJ2-5
clone_size: NA
cdr3_length: 16
cdr3_nt: TGTGCCATCAGTGAGGGCGCTGGGACAGCAAAAGAGACCCAGTACTTC
cdr3_aa: CAISEGAGTAKETQYF

d_call: NA
v_call: TRBV20-1
j_call: TRBJ2-1
clone_size: NA
cdr3_length: 15
cdr3_nt: TGCTGTGCCCCACCCCTAGCTGGGGATTACAATGAGCAGTTCTTC
cdr3_aa: CCAPPLAGDYNEQFF

d_call: NA
v_call: TRBV30
j_call: TRBJ1-1
clone_size: NA
cdr3_length: 13
cdr3_nt: TGTGCCTGGAGTTTAGGGATGAACACTGAAGCTTTCTTT
cdr3_aa: CAWSLGMNTEAFF

d_call: NA
v_call: TRBV6-5
j_call: TRBJ2-5
clone_size: NA
cdr3_length: 14
cdr3_nt: TGTGCCAGCAGTTTAGCCGGGTACTCGGAGACCCAGTACTTC
cdr3_aa: CASSLAGYSETQYF

d_call: TRBD2
v_call: TRBV24-1
j_call: TRBJ2-1
clone_size: NA
cdr3_length: 17
cdr3_nt: TGTGCCACCAGTGACCTCGGGACTAGCGGGGCCCTAAATGAGCAGTTCTTC
cdr3_aa: CATSDLGTSGALNEQFF

d_call: NA
v_call: TRBV27
j_call: TRBJ1-1
clone_size: few
cdr3_length: 13
cdr3_nt: TGTGCCAGCAGTTTGGGCAAAAACACTGAAGCTTTCTTT
cdr3_aa: CASSLGKNTEAFF

d_call: TRBD1
v_call: TRBV15
j_call: TRBJ2-3
clone_size: many
cdr3_length: 15
cdr3_nt: TGTGCCACCAGCAGCCGGGGACAGTCCACAGATACGCAGTATTTT
cdr3_aa: CATSSRGQSTDTQYF

d_call: TRBD2
v_call: TRBV6-6
j_call: TRBJ2-1
clone_size: NA
cdr3_length: 13
cdr3_nt: TGTGCCAGCAGTTTTAGCGGGGGTAATGAGCAGTTCTTC
cdr3_aa: CASSFSGGNEQFF

d_call: NA
v_call: TRBV5-4
j_call: TRBJ1-2
clone_size: few
cdr3_length: 16
cdr3_nt: TGTGCCAGCAGTTTACCCCCCTGGGACGCAATAAGAGGCTACACCTTC
cdr3_aa: CASSLPPWDAIRGYTF

d_call: NA
v_call: TRBV9
j_call: TRBJ1-1
clone_size: few
cdr3_length: 18
cdr3_nt: TGTGCCAGCAGCGACCGGGCCGGAGGGATTCGGGGTGACACTGAAGCTTTCTTT
cdr3_aa: CASSDRAGGIRGDTEAFF

d_call: NA
v_call: TRBV4-1
j_call: TRBJ1-1
clone_size: NA
cdr3_length: 15
cdr3_nt: TGCGCCAGCAGCCCAACCGGGGCAGGAGGCACTGAAGCTTTCTTT
cdr3_aa: CASSPTGAGGTEAFF

d_call: NA
v_call: TRBV5-5
j_call: TRBJ2-2
clone_size: few
cdr3_length: 16
cdr3_nt: TGTGCCAGCAGCTACTCAGGTCTATTATTGACCGGGGAGCTGTTTTTT
cdr3_aa: CASSYSGLLLTGELFF

d_call: NA
v_call: TRBV5-1
j_call: TRBJ2-7
clone_size: few
cdr3_length: 14
cdr3_nt: TGCGCCAGCAGCTTTCGCAGCGGACCCTACGAGCAGTACTTC
cdr3_aa: CASSFRSGPYEQYF

d_call: TRBD2
v_call: TRBV6-1
j_call: TRBJ2-2
clone_size: NA
cdr3_length: 16
cdr3_nt: TGTGCCAGCGGGACTAGCGGGGGGGCCTTCACCGGGGAGCTGTTTTTT
cdr3_aa: CASGTSGGAFTGELFF

d_call: NA
v_call: TRBV20-1
j_call: TRBJ2-1
clone_size: NA
cdr3_length: 13
cdr3_nt: TGCAGTGCTAGAAGCCCCATATTGGGTGAGCAGTTCTTC
cdr3_aa: CSARSPILGEQFF

d_call: TRBD2
v_call: TRBV10-2
j_call: TRBJ2-5
clone_size: NA
cdr3_length: 15
cdr3_nt: TGCGCCAGCAGTGACATAGCGGGGTACCTGGGGTCCCAGTACTTC
cdr3_aa: CASSDIAGYLGSQYF

d_call: NA
v_call: TRBV7-8
j_call: TRBJ2-5
clone_size: few
cdr3_length: 16
cdr3_nt: TGTGCCAGCAGCCCACGCCTCGCGGGGGCGTCAGAGACCCAGTACTTC
cdr3_aa: CASSPRLAGASETQYF

d_call: NA
v_call: TRBV5-8
j_call: TRBJ2-5
clone_size: few
cdr3_length: 16
cdr3_nt: TGTGCCAGCAGCGTTGACCTTGGGGCGAAGCAAGAGACCCAGTACTTC
cdr3_aa: CASSVDLGAKQETQYF

d_call: NA
v_call: TRBV7-2
j_call: TRBJ2-3
clone_size: many
cdr3_length: 13
cdr3_nt: TGTGCCAGCAGCTGGGACCTCACAGATACGCAGTATTTT
cdr3_aa: CASSWDLTDTQYF

d_call: NA
v_call: TRBV6-5
j_call: TRBJ1-1
clone_size: NA
cdr3_length: 13
cdr3_nt: TGTGCCAGCAGTTACGAAGGGAAAACTGAAGCTTTCTTT
cdr3_aa: CASSYEGKTEAFF

d_call: TRBD1
v_call: TRBV6-2/TRBV6-3
j_call: TRBJ2-7
clone_size: NA
cdr3_length: 12
cdr3_nt: TGTGCCAGCAGGACAGGGGTCGGCGAGCAGTACTTC
cdr3_aa: CASRTGVGEQYF

d_call: NA
v_call: TRBV20-1
j_call: TRBJ2-2
clone_size: many
cdr3_length: 15
cdr3_nt: TGCAGTGCAAAGCGGGACACCCTCTTTACCGGGGAGCTGTTTTTT
cdr3_aa: CSAKRDTLFTGELFF

d_call: NA
v_call: TRBV7-6
j_call: TRBJ2-7
clone_size: few
cdr3_length: 13
cdr3_nt: TGTGCCAGCAGCTTAACTCGGACCTACGAGCAGTACTTC
cdr3_aa: CASSLTRTYEQYF

d_call: NA
v_call: TRBV12-3/TRBV12-4
j_call: TRBJ2-7
clone_size: many
cdr3_length: 12
cdr3_nt: TGTGCCAGCAGTTTCTTCCTGGACGCGCAGTACTTC
cdr3_aa: CASSFFLDAQYF

d_call: NA
v_call: TRBV30
j_call: TRBJ2-2
clone_size: NA
cdr3_length: 13
cdr3_nt: TGTGCCTGGAGTCCCCGTTTCACCGGGGAGCTGTTTTTT
cdr3_aa: CAWSPRFTGELFF